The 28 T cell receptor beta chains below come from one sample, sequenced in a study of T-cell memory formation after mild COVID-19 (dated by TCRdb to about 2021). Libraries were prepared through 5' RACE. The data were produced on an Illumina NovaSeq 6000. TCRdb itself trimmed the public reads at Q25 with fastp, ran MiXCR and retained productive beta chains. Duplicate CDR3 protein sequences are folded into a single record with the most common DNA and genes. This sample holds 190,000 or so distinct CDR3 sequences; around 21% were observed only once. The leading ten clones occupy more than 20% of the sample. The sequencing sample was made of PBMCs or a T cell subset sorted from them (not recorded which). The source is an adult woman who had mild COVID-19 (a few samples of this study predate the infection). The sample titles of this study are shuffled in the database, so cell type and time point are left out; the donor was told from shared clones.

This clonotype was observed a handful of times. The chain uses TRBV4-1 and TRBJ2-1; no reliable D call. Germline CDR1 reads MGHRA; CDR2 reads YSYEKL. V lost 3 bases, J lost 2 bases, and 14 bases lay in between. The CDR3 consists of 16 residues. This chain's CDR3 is CASSHRALGTYNEQFF. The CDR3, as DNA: TGCGCCAGCAGCCACCGCGCGCTAGGAACCTACAATGAGCAGTTCTTC.

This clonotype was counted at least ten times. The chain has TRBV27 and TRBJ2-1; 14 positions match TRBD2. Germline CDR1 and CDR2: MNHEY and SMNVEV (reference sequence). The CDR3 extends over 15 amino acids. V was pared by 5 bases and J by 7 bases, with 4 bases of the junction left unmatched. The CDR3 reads CASSPGTSGRNEQFF. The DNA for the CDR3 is TGTGCCAGCAGTCCAGGGACTAGCGGGAGAAATGAGCAGTTCTTC.

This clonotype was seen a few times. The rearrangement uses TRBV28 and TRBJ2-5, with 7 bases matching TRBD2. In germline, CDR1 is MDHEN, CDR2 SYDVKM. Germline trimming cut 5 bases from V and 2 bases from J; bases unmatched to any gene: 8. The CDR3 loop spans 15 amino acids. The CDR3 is CASSPGGSRQETQYF. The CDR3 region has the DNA TGTGCCAGCAGTCCGGGGGGATCAAGACAAGAGACCCAGTACTTC.

CDR3 coding DNA: TGTGCCAGCAGCGAACTAGCGGGGAAAAACAATGAGCAGTTCTTC. This translates into CASSELAGKNNEQFF. J is TRBJ2-1 and V is TRBV9; 10 bases match TRBD2. The CDR3 sequence is 15 residues long. The V gene's germline CDR1 is SGDLS and CDR2 YYNGEE. V shed 3 bases, J shed 5 bases, and the junction held 5 bases outside the gene matches.

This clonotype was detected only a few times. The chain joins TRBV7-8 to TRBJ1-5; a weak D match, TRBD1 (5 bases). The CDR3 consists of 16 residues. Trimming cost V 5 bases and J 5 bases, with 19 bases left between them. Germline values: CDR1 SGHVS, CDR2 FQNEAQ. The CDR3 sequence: CASSPSRGYTDQPQHF. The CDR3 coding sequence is TGTGCCAGCAGCCCATCGCGGGGGTACACCGATCAGCCCCAGCATTTT.

DNA of the CDR3: TGTGCCAGCAGTTTATTGACAGGGTTAGGTGAAAAACTGTTTTTT. Translating it yields CASSLLTGLGEKLFF. The V and J genes are TRBV27 and TRBJ1-4; 7 nucleotides align to TRBD1. The junction had 6 bases not matched to a gene; V was cut back by 1 base and J by 7 bases. Germline V lookup: CDR1 MNHEY, CDR2 SMNVEV (reference sequence). The CDR3 has 15 amino acids.

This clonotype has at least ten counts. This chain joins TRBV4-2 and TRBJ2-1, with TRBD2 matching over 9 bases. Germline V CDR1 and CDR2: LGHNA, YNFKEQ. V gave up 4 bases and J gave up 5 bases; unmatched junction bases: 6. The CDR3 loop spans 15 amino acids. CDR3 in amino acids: CASSPGLAEHNEQFF. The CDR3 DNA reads TGTGCCAGCAGCCCGGGACTAGCAGAACACAATGAGCAGTTCTTC.

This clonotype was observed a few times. DNA of the CDR3: TGTGCCAGCAGCTTAGATTCCGGGGACCAAGAGACCCAGTACTTC. Translating it yields CASSLDSGDQETQYF. This chain connects TRBV7-7 to TRBJ2-5; weak D call: TRBD2 (5 bases). From germline, CDR1 is SSHAT and CDR2 FNYEAQ (reference sequence). V was pared by 1 base and J by 0 bases, with 9 bases between. This CDR3 has 15 amino acids.

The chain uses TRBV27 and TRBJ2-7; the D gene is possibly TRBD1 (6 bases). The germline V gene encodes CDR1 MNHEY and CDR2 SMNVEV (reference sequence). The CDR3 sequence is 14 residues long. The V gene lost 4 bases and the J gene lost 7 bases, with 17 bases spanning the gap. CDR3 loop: CASSSDSDWEEQYF. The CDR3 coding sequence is TGTGCCAGCAGTTCGGACAGCGATTGGGAAGAGCAGTACTTC.

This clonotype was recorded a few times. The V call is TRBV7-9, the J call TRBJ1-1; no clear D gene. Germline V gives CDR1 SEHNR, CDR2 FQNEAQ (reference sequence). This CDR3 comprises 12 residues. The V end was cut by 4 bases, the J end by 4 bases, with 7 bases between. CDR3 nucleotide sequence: TGTGCCAGCAGCTCGGGCGGCACTGAAGCTTTCTTT. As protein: CASSSGGTEAFF.

In DNA, the CDR3 is TGCGCCAGCAGCTTGGAACTGGCGATGAACAATGAGCAGTTCTTC. This encodes CASSLELAMNNEQFF. V is TRBV5-1 and J is TRBJ2-1; no definite D call. CDR1 and CDR2 (germline): SGHRS, YFSETQ. The CDR3 totals 15 residues. V was shortened by 0 bases and J by 5 bases, with 12 bases between the two germline ends.

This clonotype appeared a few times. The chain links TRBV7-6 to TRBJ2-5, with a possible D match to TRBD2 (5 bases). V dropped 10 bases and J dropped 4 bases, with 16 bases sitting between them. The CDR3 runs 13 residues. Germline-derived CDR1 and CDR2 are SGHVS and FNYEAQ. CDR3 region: CAILDPGIETQYF. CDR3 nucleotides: TGTGCCATCTTGGACCCGGGGATAGAGACCCAGTACTTC.

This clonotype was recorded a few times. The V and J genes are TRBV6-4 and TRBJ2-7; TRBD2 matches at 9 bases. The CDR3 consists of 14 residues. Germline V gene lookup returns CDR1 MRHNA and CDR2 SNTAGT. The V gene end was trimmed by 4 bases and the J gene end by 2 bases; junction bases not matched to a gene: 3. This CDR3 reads CASSAIAGAYEQYF. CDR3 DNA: TGTGCCAGCAGTGCAATAGCGGGAGCCTACGAGCAGTACTTC.

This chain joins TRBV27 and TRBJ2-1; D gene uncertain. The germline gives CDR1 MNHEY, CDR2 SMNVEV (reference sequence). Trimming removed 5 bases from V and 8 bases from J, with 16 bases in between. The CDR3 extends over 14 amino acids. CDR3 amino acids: CASSPRTIWYEQFF. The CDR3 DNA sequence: TGTGCCAGCAGTCCCCGGACCATATGGTATGAGCAGTTCTTC.

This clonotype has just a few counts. The CDR3 coding sequence is TGTGCCAGCAGTTCGAGACCCACTGAAGCTTTCTTT. It yields the protein CASSSRPTEAFF. V gene TRBV6-5 combines with J gene TRBJ1-1; D is uncertain. This CDR3 region has 12 residues. The ends were cut back, 4 bases at V and 4 bases at J, with 7 bases in the middle. Germline-derived CDR1 and CDR2 are MNHEY and SVGAGI.

The CDR3 is CASSLNLGQTYEQYF. For the CDR3, the DNA is TGTGCCAGCAGCTTAAATTTGGGGCAGACCTACGAGCAGTACTTC. The chain employs TRBV7-3 and TRBJ2-7, with D perhaps TRBD1 (5 bases). CDR1 is SGHTA, CDR2 FQGTGA, per germline. V was cut by 1 base and J by 2 bases, with 12 bases left in between. The CDR3 spans 15 residues.

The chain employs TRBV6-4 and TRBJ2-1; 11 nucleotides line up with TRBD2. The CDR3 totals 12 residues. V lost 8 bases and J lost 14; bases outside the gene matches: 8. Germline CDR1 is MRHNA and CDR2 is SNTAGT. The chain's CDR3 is CASRASGGPKFF. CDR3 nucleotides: TGTGCCAGCCGGGCTAGCGGGGGGCCTAAGTTCTTC.

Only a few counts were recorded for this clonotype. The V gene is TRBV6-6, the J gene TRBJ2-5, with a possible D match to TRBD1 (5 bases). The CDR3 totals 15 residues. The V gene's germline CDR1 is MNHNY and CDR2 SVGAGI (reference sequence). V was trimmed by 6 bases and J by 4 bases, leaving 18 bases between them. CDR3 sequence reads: CASSLYRGLLETQYF. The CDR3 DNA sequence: TGTGCCAGCAGCCTTTATAGGGGATTATTAGAGACCCAGTACTTC.

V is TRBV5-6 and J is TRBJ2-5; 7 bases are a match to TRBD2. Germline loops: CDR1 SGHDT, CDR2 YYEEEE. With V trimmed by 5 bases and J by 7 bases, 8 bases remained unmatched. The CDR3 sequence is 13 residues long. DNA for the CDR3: TGTGCCAGCAGGCCGTGGGCTAGCGGGACCCAGTACTTC. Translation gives CASRPWASGTQYF.

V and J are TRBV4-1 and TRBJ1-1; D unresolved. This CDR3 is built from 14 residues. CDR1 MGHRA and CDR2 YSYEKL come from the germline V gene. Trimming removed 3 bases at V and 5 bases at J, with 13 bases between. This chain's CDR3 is CASSHLTGDTEAFF. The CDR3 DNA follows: TGCGCCAGCAGCCACCTAACGGGTGATACTGAAGCTTTCTTT.

DNA of the CDR3: TGTGCCAGTAGTATACTATCGAACACCGGGGAGCTGTTTTTT. This translates into CASSILSNTGELFF. The rearrangement links TRBV19 to TRBJ2-2; D is uncertain. The germline CDR1 and CDR2 sequences are LNHDA and SQIVND (reference sequence). The length of the CDR3 is 14 residues. V was clipped by 2 bases and J by 0 bases, with 4 bases between them.

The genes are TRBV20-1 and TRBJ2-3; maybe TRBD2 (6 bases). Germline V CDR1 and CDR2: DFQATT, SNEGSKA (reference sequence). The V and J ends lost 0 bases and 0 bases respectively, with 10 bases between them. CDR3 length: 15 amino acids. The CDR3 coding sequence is TGCAGTGCTAGAGATATTCGGGGGAGCACAGATACGCAGTATTTT. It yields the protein CSARDIRGSTDTQYF.

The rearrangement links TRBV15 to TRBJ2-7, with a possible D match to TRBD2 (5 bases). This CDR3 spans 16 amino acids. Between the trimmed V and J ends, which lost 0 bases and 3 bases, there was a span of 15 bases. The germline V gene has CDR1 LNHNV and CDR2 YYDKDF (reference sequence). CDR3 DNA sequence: TGTGCCACCAGCAGAGATCTCGGGGTGGGGAGCTACGAGCAGTACTTC. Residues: CATSRDLGVGSYEQYF.

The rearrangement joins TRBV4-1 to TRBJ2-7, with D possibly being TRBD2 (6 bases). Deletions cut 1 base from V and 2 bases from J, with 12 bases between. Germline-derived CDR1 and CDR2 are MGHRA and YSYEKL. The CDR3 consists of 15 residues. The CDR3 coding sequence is TGCGCCAGCAGCCAAGTCTGGGGAGGAACCTACGAGCAGTACTTC. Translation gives CASSQVWGGTYEQYF.

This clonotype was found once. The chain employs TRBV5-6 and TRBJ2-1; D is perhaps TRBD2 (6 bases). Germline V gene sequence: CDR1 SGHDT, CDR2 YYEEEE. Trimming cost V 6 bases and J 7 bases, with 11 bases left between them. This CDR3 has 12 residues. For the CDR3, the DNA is TGTGCCAGCAACTATGGGGGGAATGAGCAGTTCTTC. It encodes CASNYGGNEQFF.

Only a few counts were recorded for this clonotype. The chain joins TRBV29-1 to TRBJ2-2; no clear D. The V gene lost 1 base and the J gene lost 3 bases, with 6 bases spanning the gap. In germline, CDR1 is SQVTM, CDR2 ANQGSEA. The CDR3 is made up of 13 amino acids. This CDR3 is CSVEAPHTGELFF. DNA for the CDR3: TGCAGCGTTGAAGCGCCGCACACCGGGGAGCTGTTTTTT.

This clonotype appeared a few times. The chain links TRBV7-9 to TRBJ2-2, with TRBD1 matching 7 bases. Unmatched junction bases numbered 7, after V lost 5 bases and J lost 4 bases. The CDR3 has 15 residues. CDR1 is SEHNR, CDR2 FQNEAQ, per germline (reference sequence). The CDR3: CASSPRDSSTGELFF. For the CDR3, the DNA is TGTGCCAGCAGCCCTCGGGACAGTTCCACCGGGGAGCTGTTTTTT.

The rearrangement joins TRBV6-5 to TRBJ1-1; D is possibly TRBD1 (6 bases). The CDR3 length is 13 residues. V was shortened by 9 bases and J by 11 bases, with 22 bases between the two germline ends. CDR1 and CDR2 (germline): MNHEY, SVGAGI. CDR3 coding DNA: TGTGCCAGTGCTACAGGGAGGTATCACTTGGCTTTCTTT. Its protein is CASATGRYHLAFF.